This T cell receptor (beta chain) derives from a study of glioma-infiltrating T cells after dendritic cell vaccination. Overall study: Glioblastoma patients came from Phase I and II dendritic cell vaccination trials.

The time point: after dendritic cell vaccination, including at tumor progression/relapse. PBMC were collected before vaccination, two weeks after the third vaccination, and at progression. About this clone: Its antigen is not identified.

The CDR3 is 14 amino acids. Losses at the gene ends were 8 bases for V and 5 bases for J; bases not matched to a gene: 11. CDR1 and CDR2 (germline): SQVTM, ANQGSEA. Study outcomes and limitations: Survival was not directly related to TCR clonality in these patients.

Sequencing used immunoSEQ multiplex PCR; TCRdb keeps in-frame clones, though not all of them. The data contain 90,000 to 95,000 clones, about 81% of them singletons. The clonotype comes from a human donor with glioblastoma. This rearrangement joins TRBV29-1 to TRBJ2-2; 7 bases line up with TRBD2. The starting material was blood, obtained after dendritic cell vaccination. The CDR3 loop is CSSRGGPGTGELFF. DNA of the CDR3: TGCAGCTCCCGGGGAGGGCCGGGGACCGGGGAGCTGTTTTTT.